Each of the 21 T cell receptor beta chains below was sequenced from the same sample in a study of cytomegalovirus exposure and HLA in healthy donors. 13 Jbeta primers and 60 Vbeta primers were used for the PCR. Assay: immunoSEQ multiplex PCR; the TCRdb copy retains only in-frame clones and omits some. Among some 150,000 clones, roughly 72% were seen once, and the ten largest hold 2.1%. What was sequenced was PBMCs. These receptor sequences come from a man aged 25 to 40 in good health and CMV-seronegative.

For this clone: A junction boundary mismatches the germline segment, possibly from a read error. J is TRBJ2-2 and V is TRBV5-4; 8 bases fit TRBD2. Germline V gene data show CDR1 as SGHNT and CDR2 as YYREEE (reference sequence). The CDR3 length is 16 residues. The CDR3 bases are TGTGCCAGCAGTTTGGCGGGAGGCGGGTACGCCGGGGAGCTGTTTTTT. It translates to CASSLAGGGYAGELFF.

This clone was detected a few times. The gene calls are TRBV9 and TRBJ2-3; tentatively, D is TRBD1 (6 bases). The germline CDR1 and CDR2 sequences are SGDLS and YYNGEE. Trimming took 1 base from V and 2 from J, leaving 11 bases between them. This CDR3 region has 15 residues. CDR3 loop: CASSVTWTATDTQYF. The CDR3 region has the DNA TGTGCCAGCAGCGTAACCTGGACAGCCACAGATACGCAGTATTTT.

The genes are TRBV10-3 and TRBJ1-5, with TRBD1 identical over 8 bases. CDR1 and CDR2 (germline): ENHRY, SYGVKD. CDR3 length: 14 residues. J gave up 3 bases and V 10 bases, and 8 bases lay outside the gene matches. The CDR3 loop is CATRTGTINQPQHF. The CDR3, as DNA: TGTGCCACCAGGACAGGGACGATCAATCAGCCCCAGCATTTT.

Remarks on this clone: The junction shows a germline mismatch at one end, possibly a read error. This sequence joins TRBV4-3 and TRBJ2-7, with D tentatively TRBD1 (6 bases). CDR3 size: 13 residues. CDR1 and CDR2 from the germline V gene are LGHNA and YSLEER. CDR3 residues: CASSQDQGYEQSF. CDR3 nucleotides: TGCGCCAGCAGCCAAGATCAGGGGTACGAGCAGTCCTTC.

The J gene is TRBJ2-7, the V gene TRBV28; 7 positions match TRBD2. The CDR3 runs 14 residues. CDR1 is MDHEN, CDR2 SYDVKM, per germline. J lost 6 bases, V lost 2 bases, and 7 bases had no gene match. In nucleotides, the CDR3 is TGTGCCAGCAGTTTAGGGAGGGTGGTTCCCGAGCAGTACTTC. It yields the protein CASSLGRVVPEQYF. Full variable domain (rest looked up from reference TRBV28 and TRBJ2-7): DVKVTQSSRYLVKRTGEKVFLECVQDMDHENMFWYRQDPGLGLRLIYFSYDVKMKEKGDIPEGYSVSREKKERFSLILESASTNQTSMYLCASSLGRVVPEQYFGPGTRLTVT.

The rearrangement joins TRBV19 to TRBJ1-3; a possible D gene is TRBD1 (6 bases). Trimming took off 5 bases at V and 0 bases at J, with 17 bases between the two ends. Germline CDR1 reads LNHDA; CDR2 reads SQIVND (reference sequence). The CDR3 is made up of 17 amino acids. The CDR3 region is CASSQTGTSYSGNTIYF. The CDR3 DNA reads TGTGCCAGTAGTCAGACCGGGACATCATACTCTGGAAACACCATATATTTT. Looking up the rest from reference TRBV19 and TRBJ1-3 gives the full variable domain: DGGITQSPKYLFRKEGQNVTLSCEQNLNHDAMYWYRQDPGQGLRLIYYSQIVNDFQKGDIAEGYSVSREKKESFPLTVTSAQKNPTAFYLCASSQTGTSYSGNTIYFGEGSWLTVV.

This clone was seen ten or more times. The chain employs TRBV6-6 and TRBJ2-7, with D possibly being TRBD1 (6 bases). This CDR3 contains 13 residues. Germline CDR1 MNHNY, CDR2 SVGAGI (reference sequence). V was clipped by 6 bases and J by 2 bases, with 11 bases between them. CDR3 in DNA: TGTGCCAGCAGGGAGGACAGCCCCTACGAGCAGTACTTC. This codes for CASREDSPYEQYF.

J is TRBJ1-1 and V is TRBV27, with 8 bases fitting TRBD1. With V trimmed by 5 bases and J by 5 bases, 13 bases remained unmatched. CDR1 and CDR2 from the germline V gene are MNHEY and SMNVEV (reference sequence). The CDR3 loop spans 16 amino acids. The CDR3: CASSPSPQGARTEAFF. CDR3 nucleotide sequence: TGTGCCAGCAGTCCAAGCCCCCAGGGGGCGAGGACTGAAGCTTTCTTT.

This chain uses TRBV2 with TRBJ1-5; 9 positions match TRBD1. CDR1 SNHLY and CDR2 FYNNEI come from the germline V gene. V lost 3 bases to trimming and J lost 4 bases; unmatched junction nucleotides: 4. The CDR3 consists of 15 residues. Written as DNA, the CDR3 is TGTGCCAGCAGTGATAGCGGACAGGGGAATCAGCCCCAGCATTTT. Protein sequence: CASSDSGQGNQPQHF.

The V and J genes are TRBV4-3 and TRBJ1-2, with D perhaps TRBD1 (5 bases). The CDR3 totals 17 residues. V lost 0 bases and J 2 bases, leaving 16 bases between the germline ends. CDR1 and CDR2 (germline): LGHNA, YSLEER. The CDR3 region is CASSQDRLFGGNYGYTF. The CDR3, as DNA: TGCGCCAGCAGCCAAGATCGGCTATTTGGGGGGAACTATGGCTACACCTTC.

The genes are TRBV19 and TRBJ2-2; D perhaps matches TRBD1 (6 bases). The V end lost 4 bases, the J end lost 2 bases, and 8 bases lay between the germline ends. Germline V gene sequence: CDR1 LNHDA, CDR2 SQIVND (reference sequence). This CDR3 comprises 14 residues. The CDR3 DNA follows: TGTGCCAGTAGTAAACAGGGAAACACCGGGGAGCTGTTTTTT. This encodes CASSKQGNTGELFF.

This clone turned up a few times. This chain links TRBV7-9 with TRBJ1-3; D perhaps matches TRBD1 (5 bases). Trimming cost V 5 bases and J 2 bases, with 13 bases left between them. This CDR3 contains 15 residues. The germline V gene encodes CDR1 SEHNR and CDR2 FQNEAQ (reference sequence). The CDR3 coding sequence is TGTGCCAGCAGCCCGAAAGGAGGGGCTGGAAACACCATATATTTT. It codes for CASSPKGGAGNTIYF.

The DNA of the CDR3 is TGTGCCAGCAGCTTAGAGACAGTCCCCAGCACAGATACGCAGTATTTT. Translation: CASSLETVPSTDTQYF. The genes are TRBV11-2 and TRBJ2-3, with a possible D match to TRBD1 (5 bases). Trimming shortened V by 0 bases and J by 0 bases, and 10 bases separated the two germline ends. CDR3 length: 16 amino acids. Germline V gene data show CDR1 as SGHAT and CDR2 as FQNNGV.

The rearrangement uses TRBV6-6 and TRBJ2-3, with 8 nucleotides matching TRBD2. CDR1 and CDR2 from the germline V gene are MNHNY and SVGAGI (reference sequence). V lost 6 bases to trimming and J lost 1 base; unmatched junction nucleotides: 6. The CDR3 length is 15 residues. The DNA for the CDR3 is TGTGCCAGCAGATTAGAAGCGGGGGGCACAGATACGCAGTATTTT. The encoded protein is CASRLEAGGTDTQYF.

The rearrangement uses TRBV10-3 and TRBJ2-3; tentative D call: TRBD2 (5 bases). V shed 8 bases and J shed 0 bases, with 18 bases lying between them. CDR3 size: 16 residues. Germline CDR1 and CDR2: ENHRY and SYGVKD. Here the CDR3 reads CAIRGDGGPSTDTQYF. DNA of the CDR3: TGTGCCATCCGTGGTGACGGCGGGCCTAGCACAGATACGCAGTATTTT.

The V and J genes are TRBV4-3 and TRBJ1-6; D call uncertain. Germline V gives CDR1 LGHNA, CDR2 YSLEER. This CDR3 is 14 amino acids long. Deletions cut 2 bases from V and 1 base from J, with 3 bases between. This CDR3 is CASSQSSYNSPLHF. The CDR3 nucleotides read TGCGCCAGCAGCCAATCTTCCTATAATTCACCCCTCCACTTT.

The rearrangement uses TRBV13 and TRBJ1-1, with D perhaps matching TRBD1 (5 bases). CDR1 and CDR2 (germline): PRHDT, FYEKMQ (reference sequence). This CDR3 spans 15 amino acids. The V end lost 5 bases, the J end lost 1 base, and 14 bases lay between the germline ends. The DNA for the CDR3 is TGTGCCAGCAGCCCCCAGGGAGGGGCGAACACTGAAGCTTTCTTT. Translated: CASSPQGGANTEAFF.

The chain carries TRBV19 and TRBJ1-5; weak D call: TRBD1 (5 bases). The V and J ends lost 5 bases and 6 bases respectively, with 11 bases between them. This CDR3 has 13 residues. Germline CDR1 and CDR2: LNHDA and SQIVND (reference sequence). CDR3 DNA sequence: TGTGCCAGTAGTTCCCAGGGTGTTCAGCCCCAGCATTTT. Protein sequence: CASSSQGVQPQHF.

The CDR3 region is CAWRLSGANVLTF. The CDR3 nucleotides are TGTGCCTGGAGACTCTCTGGGGCCAACGTCCTGACTTTC. The chain is built from TRBV30 and TRBJ2-6; D uncertain. This CDR3 has 13 amino acids. Germline V gives CDR1 GTSNPN, CDR2 SVGIG (reference sequence). V was cut by 3 bases and J by 0 bases, with 3 bases left in between.

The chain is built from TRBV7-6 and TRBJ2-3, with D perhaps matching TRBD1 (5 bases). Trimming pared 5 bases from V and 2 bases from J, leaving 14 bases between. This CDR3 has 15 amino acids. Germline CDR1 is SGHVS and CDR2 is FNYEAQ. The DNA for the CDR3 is TGTGCCAGCAGCCCAGAAGACAGATTCACAGATACGCAGTATTTT. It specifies CASSPEDRFTDTQYF. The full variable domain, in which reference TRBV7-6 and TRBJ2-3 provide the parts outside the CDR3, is GAGVSQSPRYKVTKRGQDVALRCDPISGHVSLYWYRQALGQGPEFLTYFNYEAQQDKSGLPNDRFSAERPEGSISTLTIQRTEQRDSAMYRCASSPEDRFTDTQYFGPGTRLTVL.

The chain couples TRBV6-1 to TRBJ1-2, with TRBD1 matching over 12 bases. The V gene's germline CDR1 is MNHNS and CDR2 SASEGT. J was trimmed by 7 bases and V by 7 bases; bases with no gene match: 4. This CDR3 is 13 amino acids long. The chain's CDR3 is CASIGTGGFGYTF. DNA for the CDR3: TGTGCCAGCATCGGGACAGGGGGCTTTGGCTACACCTTC.